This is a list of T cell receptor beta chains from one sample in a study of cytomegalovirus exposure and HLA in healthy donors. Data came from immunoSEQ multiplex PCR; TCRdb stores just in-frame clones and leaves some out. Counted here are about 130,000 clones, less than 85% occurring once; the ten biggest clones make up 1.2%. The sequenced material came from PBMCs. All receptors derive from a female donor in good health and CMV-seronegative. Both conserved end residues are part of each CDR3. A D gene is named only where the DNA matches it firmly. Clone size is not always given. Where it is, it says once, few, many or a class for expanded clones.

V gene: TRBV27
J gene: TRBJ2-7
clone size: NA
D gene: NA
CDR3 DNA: TGTGCCAGCAGCCCGGTGGGGGCGGGTTACGAGCAGTACTTC
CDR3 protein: CASSPVGAGYEQYF

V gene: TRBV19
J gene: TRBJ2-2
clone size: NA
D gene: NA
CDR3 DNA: TGTGCCAGTAGTATAGATCCGATTGGGCTCACCGGGGAGCTGTTTTTT
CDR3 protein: CASSIDPIGLTGELFF

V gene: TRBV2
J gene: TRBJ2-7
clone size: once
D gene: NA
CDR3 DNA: TGTGCCAGCAGTGATTTTCAGGCCCACGAGCAGTACTTC
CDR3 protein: CASSDFQAHEQYF

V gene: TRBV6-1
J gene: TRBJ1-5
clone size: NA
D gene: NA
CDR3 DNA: TGTGCCAGCAGGATACAGGGAAATCAGCCCCAGCATTTT
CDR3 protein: CASRIQGNQPQHF

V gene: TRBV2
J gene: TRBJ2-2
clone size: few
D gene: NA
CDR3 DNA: TGTGCCAGCAGTGCAGACTTTGGGACCGGGGAGCTGTTTTTT
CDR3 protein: CASSADFGTGELFF

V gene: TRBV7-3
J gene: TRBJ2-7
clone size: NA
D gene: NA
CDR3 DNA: TGTGCCAGCAGCCCAAGCGGCGACGAGCAGTACTTC
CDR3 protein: CASSPSGDEQYF

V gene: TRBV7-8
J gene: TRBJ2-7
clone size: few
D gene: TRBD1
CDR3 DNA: TGTGCCAGCAGCTTATTGGACAGGGGCCTGACCCCCTACGAGCAGTACTTC
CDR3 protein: CASSLLDRGLTPYEQYF

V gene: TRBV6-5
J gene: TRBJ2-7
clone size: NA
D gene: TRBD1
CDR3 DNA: TGTGCCAGCTCTACTGGACAGGGGGCATACGAGCAGTACTTC
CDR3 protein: CASSTGQGAYEQYF

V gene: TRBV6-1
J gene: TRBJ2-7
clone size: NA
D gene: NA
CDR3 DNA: TGTGCCAGCAGTGAAGGAGGGCGGGCCCTCTACGAGCAGTACTTC
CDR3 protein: CASSEGGRALYEQYF

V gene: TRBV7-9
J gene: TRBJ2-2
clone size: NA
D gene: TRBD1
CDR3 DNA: TGTGCCAGCAGCTTAGTGACAGGGAGGGAGCTGTTTTTT
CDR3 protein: CASSLVTGRELFF

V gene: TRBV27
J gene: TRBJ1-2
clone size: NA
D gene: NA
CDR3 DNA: TGTGCCAGCAAGGGACGACAGGCCCTCTATGGCTACACCTTC
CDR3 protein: CASKGRQALYGYTF

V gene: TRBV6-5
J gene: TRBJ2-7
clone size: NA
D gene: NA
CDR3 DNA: TGTGCCAGCGGGCCCACCTACGAGCAGTACTTC
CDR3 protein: CASGPTYEQYF

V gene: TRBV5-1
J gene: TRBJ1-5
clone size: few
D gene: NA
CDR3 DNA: TGCGCCAGCAGCTTGGACGGCGGCAGGGATGAGCCCCAGCATTTT
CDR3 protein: CASSLDGGRDEPQHF

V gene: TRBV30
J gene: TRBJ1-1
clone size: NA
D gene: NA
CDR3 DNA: TGTGCCTGGAGTCCGGGGGATGGCACTGAAGCTTTCTTT
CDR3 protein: CAWSPGDGTEAFF

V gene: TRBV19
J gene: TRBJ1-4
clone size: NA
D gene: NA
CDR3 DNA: TGTGCCAGTAGTATAGTCACTTCTGCAACTAATGAAAAACTGTTTTTT
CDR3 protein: CASSIVTSATNEKLFF

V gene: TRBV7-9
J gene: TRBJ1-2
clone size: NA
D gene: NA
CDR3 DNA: TGTTCCAGCAGCCAAATTTTTACCGCACAGGGCTACTATGGCTACACCTTC
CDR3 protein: CSSSQIFTAQGYYGYTF

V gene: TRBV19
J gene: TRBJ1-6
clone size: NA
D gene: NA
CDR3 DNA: TGTGCCAGTAGTATCAGACAGAGCTCCTATAATTCACCCCTCCACTTT
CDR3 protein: CASSIRQSSYNSPLHF

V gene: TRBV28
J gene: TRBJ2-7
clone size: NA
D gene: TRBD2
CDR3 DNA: TGTGCCAGCAGTTTCGTATCGGGGGGCGAGCAGTACTTC
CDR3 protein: CASSFVSGGEQYF

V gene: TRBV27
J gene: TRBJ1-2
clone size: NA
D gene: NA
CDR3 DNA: TGTGCCAAAAAGTCGAGCCCCAGGGCCCCCGGCTATGGCTACACCTTC
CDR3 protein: CAKKSSPRAPGYGYTF

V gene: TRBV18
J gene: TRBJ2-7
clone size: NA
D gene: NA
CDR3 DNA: TGTGCCAGCTCACCAAGATCAGGGAATTTTAACGAGCAGTACTTC
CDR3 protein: CASSPRSGNFNEQYF

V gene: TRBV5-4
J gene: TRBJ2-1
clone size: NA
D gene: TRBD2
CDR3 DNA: TGTGCCAGCAGCCCTAAACTAGCGGGGGGGCACAATGAGCAGTTCTTC
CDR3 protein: CASSPKLAGGHNEQFF